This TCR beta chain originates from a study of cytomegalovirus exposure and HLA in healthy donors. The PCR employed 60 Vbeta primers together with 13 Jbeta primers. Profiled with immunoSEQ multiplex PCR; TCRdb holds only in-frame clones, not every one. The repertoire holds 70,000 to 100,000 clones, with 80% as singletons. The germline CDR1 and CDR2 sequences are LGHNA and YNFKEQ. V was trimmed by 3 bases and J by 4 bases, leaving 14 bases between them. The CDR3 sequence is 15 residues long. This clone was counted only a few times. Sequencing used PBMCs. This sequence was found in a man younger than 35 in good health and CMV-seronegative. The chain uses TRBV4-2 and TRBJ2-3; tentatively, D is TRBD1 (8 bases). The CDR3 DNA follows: TGTGCCAGCAGCCACGGACAGGGAGGGTCAGATACGCAGTATTTT. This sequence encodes CASSHGQGGSDTQYF.